This TCR beta chain was observed in a study of T cell clones after liver transplantation. The CDR3 is made up of 16 amino acids. Trimming removed 4 bases at V and 0 bases at J, with 17 bases between. Germline-derived CDR1 and CDR2 are SGDLS and YYNGEE. This table comes from immunoSEQ multiplex PCR, and its TCRdb copy is limited to in-frame clones, with some not included. Of approximately 72,000 clones in the sample, 90% were seen once. This TCR derives from a human donor who received a liver transplant. The sample here was CD4+ T cells from blood, taken before liver transplant. V is TRBV9 and J is TRBJ2-7; possible D gene TRBD1, 5 bases. CDR3 region: CASSRSKGLSSYEQYF. CDR3 nucleotides: TGTGCCAGCAGCCGTAGTAAGGGGCTGAGCTCCTACGAGCAGTACTTC.